The 14 T cell receptor beta chains in this list originate from one sample, sequenced in a study of CD8+ T cells in alopecia areata. Treatment noted: oral pan-JAK inhibitor, 5-10 mg twice daily. Following RNA extraction, reverse transcription yielded cDNA that acted as the sequencing template. Profiling relied on immunoSEQ multiplex PCR, and the TCRdb table lists in-frame clones only, not all of them. The sample contains around 190,000 clones, more than 55% of which appear only once. The sample was CD4+ T cells sorted from blood, taken at week 4, from a patient treated with tofacitinib. Receptor source: a human donor with alopecia areata.

This clone has more than one count but fewer than ten. The V gene is TRBV29-1, the J gene TRBJ2-1, with 14 bases that match TRBD2. CDR3 length equals 15 residues. The V and J ends lost 7 bases and 7 bases, in that order; junction bases with no gene match: 9. Looked up from germline, CDR1 is SQVTM and CDR2 is ANQGSEA. CDR3 sequence reads: CSAGGLAGVRNEQFF. The CDR3 coding sequence is TGCAGCGCTGGGGGACTAGCGGGAGTAAGGAATGAGCAGTTCTTC.

This chain uses TRBV4-2 with TRBJ2-7, with 9 bases lining up with TRBD2. This CDR3 has 18 residues. The ends lost 0 bases at V and 3 bases at J; junction bases unmatched: 12. Germline CDR1 and CDR2: LGHNA and YNFKEQ. DNA of the CDR3: TGTGCCAGCAGCCAAGATTTGGGGCTAGCGGGAAGCGACTACGAGCAGTACTTC. The encoded protein is CASSQDLGLAGSDYEQYF.

This clone was detected only a few times. The chain recombines TRBV29-1 with TRBJ2-7, with 8 bases that match TRBD2. Trimming at V came to 4 bases and at J to 4 bases, leaving 9 bases not matched to a gene. The germline gives CDR1 SQVTM, CDR2 ANQGSEA. The CDR3 sequence is 14 residues long. The CDR3 nucleotides read TGCAGCGTTGCGACCGGGAGGGCCCCATACGAGCAGTACTTC. Its translation: CSVATGRAPYEQYF.

The rearrangement uses TRBV18 and TRBJ2-6, with D perhaps matching TRBD1 or TRBD2 (6 bases each). Germline values: CDR1 KGHSH, CDR2 LQKENI. The CDR3 runs to 18 residues. Deletions cut 3 bases from V and 3 bases from J, with 18 bases between. CDR3 in amino acids: CASSPRSGALYGANVLTF. The CDR3 DNA reads as TGTGCCAGCTCACCCCGGTCGGGGGCGCTTTATGGGGCCAACGTCCTGACTTTC.

The genes are TRBV5-4 and TRBJ1-2, with 7 bases that match TRBD1. Germline-derived CDR1 and CDR2 are SGHNT and YYREEE (reference sequence). V dropped 4 bases and J dropped 0; count of bases not matched to a gene: 9. The CDR3 consists of 16 residues. This CDR3 reads CASSLPTGATNYGYTF. CDR3 DNA sequence: TGTGCCAGCAGCCTACCAACAGGGGCGACTAACTATGGCTACACCTTC.

This rearrangement joins TRBV7-3 to TRBJ2-6, with D hard to call. The germline V and J ends were trimmed by 4 bases and 0 bases, with 10 bases remaining between them. Germline values: CDR1 SGHTA, CDR2 FQGTGA. This CDR3 is 16 amino acids long. The CDR3 DNA reads TGTGCCAGCAGCTCCCAGGCCGGCTCTGGGGCCAACGTCCTGACTTTC. This codes for CASSSQAGSGANVLTF. The variable domain in full, with the rest retrieved from reference TRBV7-3 and TRBJ2-6, is GAGVSQTPSNKVTEKGKYVELRCDPISGHTALYWYRQSLGQGPEFLIYFQGTGAADDSGLPNDRFFAVRPEGSVSTLKIQRTERGDSAVYLCASSSQAGSGANVLTFGAGSRLTVL.

The V and J genes are TRBV7-2 and TRBJ2-7, with 14 bases identical to TRBD2. V dropped 6 bases and J dropped 2; count of bases not matched to a gene: 3. The CDR3 has 15 residues. In germline, CDR1 is SGHTA, CDR2 FQGNSA. The DNA of the CDR3 is TGTGCCAGCAGACCGACTAGCGGGAGGGCCTACGAGCAGTACTTC. Protein sequence: CASRPTSGRAYEQYF.

This sequence joins TRBV7-9 and TRBJ2-5; D ambiguous. The V gene lost 5 bases and the J gene lost 5 bases, with 18 bases spanning the gap. The CDR3 has 15 residues. Per the germline V gene, CDR1 is SEHNR and CDR2 is FQNEAQ (reference sequence). The CDR3 DNA reads TGTGCCAGCAGCCCCCCCCGGATAGGGATGGAGACCCAGTACTTC. Protein: CASSPPRIGMETQYF.

Of note for this clone: At the DNA level, this CDR3 is encoded by other sequences in the same sample as well. V is TRBV29-1 and J is TRBJ2-7, with unresolved D. CDR1 SQVTM and CDR2 ANQGSEA come from the germline V gene. Trimming removed 5 bases at V and 0 bases at J, with 5 bases between. The CDR3 contains 11 residues. CDR3: CSVRSSYEQYF. CDR3 bases: TGCAGCGTTCGTTCCTCCTACGAGCAGTACTTC.

This clone was counted a few times. CDR3 sequence reads: CAWDGSGNTIYF. The CDR3 DNA reads as TGTGCCTGGGACGGCTCTGGAAACACCATATATTTT. This chain uses TRBV30 with TRBJ1-3; no reliable D call. V was shortened by 5 bases and J by 0 bases, with 5 bases between the two germline ends. The CDR3 covers 12 residues. Germline CDR1 reads GTSNPN; CDR2 reads SVGIG (reference sequence).

This chain joins TRBV30 and TRBJ2-3, with D perhaps TRBD1 or TRBD2 (5 bases each). Germline V lookup: CDR1 GTSNPN, CDR2 SVGIG (reference sequence). This CDR3 region has 16 residues. Deletions cut 4 bases from V and 1 base from J, with 18 bases between. The CDR3 protein is CAWKGSRGPRTDTQYF. CDR3 sequence (DNA): TGTGCCTGGAAGGGTTCCCGGGGCCCCCGCACAGATACGCAGTATTTT.

The chain has TRBV4-2 and TRBJ2-5; weak D call: TRBD2 (6 bases). Trimming left V 1 base short and J 4 bases short, with 7 bases between. Germline V gene data show CDR1 as LGHNA and CDR2 as YNFKEQ. The CDR3 contains 13 residues. The CDR3: CASSQVEGETQYF. The CDR3 DNA follows: TGTGCCAGCAGCCAAGTGGAGGGAGAGACCCAGTACTTC.

The chain joins TRBV2 to TRBJ2-5, with D tentatively TRBD2 (5 bases). CDR1 and CDR2 (germline): SNHLY, FYNNEI. The CDR3 sequence is 13 residues long. Trimming stripped 7 bases from V and 9 bases from J, with 18 bases between. The CDR3 region is CASTMAHRGSQYF. The DNA of the CDR3 is TGTGCCAGCACCATGGCCCACCGGGGTTCCCAGTACTTC.

The chain has TRBV7-2 and TRBJ2-2, with TRBD2 identical over 9 bases. V was clipped by 7 bases and J by 4 bases; unmatched bases: 16. This CDR3 region has 18 residues. Germline values: CDR1 SGHTA, CDR2 FQGNSA. DNA of the CDR3: TGTGCCAGCACCAAGGGACGGTGGACTAGCGCTAGCACCGGGGAGCTGTTTTTT. Residues: CASTKGRWTSASTGELFF.